The clone carrying this T cell receptor (beta chain) was seen a single time. Antigen unknown. Clones were sequenced by immunoSEQ multiplex PCR, and TCRdb holds only the in-frame ones, with some missing. The sample records 2,100,000 or so clones, about 94% being singletons. Investigators divided CD4+ cells into CD45RA+ naive and CD45RA-negative memory subsets. These data originate in a study of shared clonotypes between healthy human individuals. Deletions cut 6 bases from V and 0 bases from J, with 11 bases between. This CDR3 is built from 15 residues. CDR1 is MNHNY, CDR2 SVGAGI, per germline (reference sequence). Points from the study as a whole: Estimated richness values were generally larger in naive subsets than in memory subsets. Expectations were that clonotype sharing among donors would be affected by sequencing depth. Incomplete sequencing of sorted subsets was indicated by rarefaction despite large depth.

This TCR was recovered from a man aged 18 to 35 in good health. The chain recombines TRBV6-6 with TRBJ1-4; D might be TRBD1 (5 bases). Sequencing input: naive CD4+ T cells sorted from blood. As for subset: CD45RA+ positively selected. The CDR3 reads CASRRDSATNEKLFF. DNA of the CDR3: TGTGCCAGCAGGAGAGACAGCGCAACTAATGAAAAACTGTTTTTT.